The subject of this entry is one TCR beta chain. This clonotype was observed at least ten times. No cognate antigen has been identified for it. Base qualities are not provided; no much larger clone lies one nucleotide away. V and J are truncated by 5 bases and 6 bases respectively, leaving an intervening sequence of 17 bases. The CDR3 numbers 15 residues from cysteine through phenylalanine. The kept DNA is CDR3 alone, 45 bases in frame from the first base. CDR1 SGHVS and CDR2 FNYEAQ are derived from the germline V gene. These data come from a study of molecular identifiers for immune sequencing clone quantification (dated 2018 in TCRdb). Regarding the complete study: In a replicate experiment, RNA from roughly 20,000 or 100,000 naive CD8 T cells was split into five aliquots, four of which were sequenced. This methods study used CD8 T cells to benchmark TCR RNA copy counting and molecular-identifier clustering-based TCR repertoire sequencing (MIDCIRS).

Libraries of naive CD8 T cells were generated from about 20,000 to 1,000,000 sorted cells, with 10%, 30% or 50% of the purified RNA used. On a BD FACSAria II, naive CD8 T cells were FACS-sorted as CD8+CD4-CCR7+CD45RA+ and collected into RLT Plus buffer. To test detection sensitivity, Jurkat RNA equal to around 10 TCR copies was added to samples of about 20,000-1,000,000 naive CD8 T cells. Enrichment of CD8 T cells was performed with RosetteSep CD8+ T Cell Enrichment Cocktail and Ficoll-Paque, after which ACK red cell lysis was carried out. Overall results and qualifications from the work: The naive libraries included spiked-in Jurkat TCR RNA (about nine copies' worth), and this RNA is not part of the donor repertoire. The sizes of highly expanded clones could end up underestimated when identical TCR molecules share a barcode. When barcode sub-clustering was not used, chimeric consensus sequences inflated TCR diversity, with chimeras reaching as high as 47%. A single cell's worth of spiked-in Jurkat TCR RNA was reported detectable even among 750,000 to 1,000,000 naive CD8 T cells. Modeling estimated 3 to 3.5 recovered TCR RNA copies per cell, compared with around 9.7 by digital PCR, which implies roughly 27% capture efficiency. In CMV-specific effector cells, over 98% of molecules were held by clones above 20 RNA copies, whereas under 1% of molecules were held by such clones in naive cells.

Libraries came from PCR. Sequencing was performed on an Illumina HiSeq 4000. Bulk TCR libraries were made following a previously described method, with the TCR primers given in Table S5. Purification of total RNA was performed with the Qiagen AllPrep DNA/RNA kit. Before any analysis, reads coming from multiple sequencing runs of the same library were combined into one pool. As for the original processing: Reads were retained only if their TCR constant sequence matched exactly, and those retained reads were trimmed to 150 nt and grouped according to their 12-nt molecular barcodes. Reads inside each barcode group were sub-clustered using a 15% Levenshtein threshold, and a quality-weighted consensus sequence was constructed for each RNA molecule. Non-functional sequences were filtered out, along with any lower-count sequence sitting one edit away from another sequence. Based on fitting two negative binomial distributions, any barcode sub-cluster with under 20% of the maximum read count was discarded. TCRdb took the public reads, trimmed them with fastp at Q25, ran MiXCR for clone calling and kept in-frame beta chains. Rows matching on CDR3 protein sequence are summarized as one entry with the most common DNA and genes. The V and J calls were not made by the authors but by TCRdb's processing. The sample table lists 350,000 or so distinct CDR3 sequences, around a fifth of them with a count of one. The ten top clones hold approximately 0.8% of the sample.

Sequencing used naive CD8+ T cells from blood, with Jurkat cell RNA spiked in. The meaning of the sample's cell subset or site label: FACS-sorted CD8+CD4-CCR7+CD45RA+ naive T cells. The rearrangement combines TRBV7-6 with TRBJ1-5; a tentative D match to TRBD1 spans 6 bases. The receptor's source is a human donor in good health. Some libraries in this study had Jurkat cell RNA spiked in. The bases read TGTGCCAGCAGCCCCTGGTTGGGGGCAGGTCAGCCCCAGCATTTT. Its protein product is CASSPWLGAGQPQHF.